These T cell receptor beta chains were read from a single sample in a study of early T cells in non-severe SARS-CoV-2 infection. MiXCR, run by TCRdb on the 5' RACE reads, gives a single entry per CDR3 protein. The data hold about 71,000 distinct CDR3 sequences, with around an eighth observed a single time. This specimen was whole blood, taken at baseline. All receptors derive from an adult who was a healthcare worker with PCR-confirmed SARS-CoV-2 infection or an uninfected control (not recorded which). The CDR3 runs from the conserved cysteine through the conserved F or W. Each record gives: D gene, clone size, V gene, J gene, CDR3 protein, CDR3 DNA. D genes are given only for firm matches. Clone size, where shown, is once, few, many, or a class for clones that have expanded.

D gene: -; clone size: -; V gene: TRBV10-2; J gene: TRBJ2-6; CDR3 protein: CASREAGANVLTF; CDR3 DNA: TGCGCCAGCAGGGAGGCTGGGGCCAACGTCCTGACTTTC
D gene: -; clone size: few; V gene: TRBV20-1; J gene: TRBJ2-7; CDR3 protein: CSARDSGGLTYEQYF; CDR3 DNA: TGCAGTGCTAGAGATTCAGGGGGACTAACCTACGAGCAGTACTTC
D gene: TRBD1; clone size: -; V gene: TRBV7-8; J gene: TRBJ1-3; CDR3 protein: CASRQETGGYGNTIYF; CDR3 DNA: TGTGCCAGCAGGCAGGAGACAGGGGGCTATGGAAACACCATATATTTT
D gene: -; clone size: many; V gene: TRBV18; J gene: TRBJ1-5; CDR3 protein: CASSPSAPGMGNQPQHF; CDR3 DNA: TGTGCCAGCTCACCATCTGCCCCGGGGATGGGCAATCAGCCCCAGCATTTT
D gene: -; clone size: few; V gene: TRBV20-1; J gene: TRBJ1-6; CDR3 protein: CSAEQGSPLHF; CDR3 DNA: TGCAGTGCTGAACAGGGATCACCCCTCCACTTT
D gene: TRBD2; clone size: -; V gene: TRBV28; J gene: TRBJ2-3; CDR3 protein: CASSLVLAGGPDTQYF; CDR3 DNA: TGTGCCAGCAGTTTGGTCCTAGCGGGGGGCCCAGATACGCAGTATTTT
D gene: TRBD2; clone size: few; V gene: TRBV6-6; J gene: TRBJ2-7; CDR3 protein: CASSYISGGTYEQYF; CDR3 DNA: TGTGCCAGCAGTTACATCAGCGGGGGGACCTACGAGCAGTACTTC
D gene: TRBD2; clone size: -; V gene: TRBV5-1; J gene: TRBJ2-4; CDR3 protein: CASSSSGGGLAKNIQYF; CDR3 DNA: TGCGCCAGCAGCTCAAGCGGGGGAGGACTAGCCAAAAACATTCAGTACTTC
D gene: -; clone size: few; V gene: TRBV29-1; J gene: TRBJ2-7; CDR3 protein: CSVVIPGDNYEQYF; CDR3 DNA: TGCAGCGTTGTAATCCCCGGGGACAACTACGAGCAGTACTTC
D gene: -; clone size: few; V gene: TRBV6-1; J gene: TRBJ1-3; CDR3 protein: CASSERQKGNTIYF; CDR3 DNA: TGTGCCAGCAGTGAAAGGCAAAAGGGAAACACCATATATTTT
D gene: -; clone size: many; V gene: TRBV7-6; J gene: TRBJ2-7; CDR3 protein: CASSLVASTGGEQYF; CDR3 DNA: TGTGCCAGCAGCTTAGTGGCCAGCACTGGGGGGGAGCAGTACTTC
D gene: -; clone size: once; V gene: TRBV6-5; J gene: TRBJ1-3; CDR3 protein: CASSLPKRTGAENTIYF; CDR3 DNA: TGTGCCAGCAGTCTACCAAAACGGACCGGTGCGGAAAACACCATATATTTT
D gene: TRBD1; clone size: -; V gene: TRBV10-3; J gene: TRBJ2-3; CDR3 protein: CAISSGQGNTDTQYF; CDR3 DNA: TGTGCCATCAGCTCGGGACAGGGAAACACAGATACGCAGTATTTT
D gene: -; clone size: -; V gene: TRBV7-9; J gene: TRBJ2-7; CDR3 protein: CASSFRGDYEQYF; CDR3 DNA: TGTGCCAGCAGCTTCCGGGGAGACTACGAGCAGTACTTC
D gene: -; clone size: -; V gene: TRBV29-1; J gene: TRBJ2-1; CDR3 protein: CSAQRADTEQFF; CDR3 DNA: TGCAGCGCCCAGAGGGCGGACACTGAGCAGTTCTTC
D gene: -; clone size: many; V gene: TRBV3-1; J gene: TRBJ2-1; CDR3 protein: CASSQGLEQFF; CDR3 DNA: TGTGCCAGCAGCCAAGGTCTTGAGCAGTTCTTC
D gene: -; clone size: few; V gene: TRBV28; J gene: TRBJ1-2; CDR3 protein: CASKTGGRGYTF; CDR3 DNA: TGTGCCAGCAAAACGGGGGGTCGCGGCTACACCTTC
D gene: -; clone size: few; V gene: TRBV7-9; J gene: TRBJ1-5; CDR3 protein: CASSPSGDPPNQPQHF; CDR3 DNA: TGTGCCAGCAGCCCTAGCGGGGATCCACCCAATCAGCCCCAGCATTTT
D gene: TRBD1; clone size: -; V gene: TRBV7-6; J gene: TRBJ1-1; CDR3 protein: CASSTRDSRRYTEAFF; CDR3 DNA: TGTGCCAGCAGCACCCGGGACAGCAGGCGATACACTGAAGCTTTCTTT
D gene: -; clone size: few; V gene: TRBV24-1; J gene: TRBJ1-5; CDR3 protein: CATSRAGGNQPQHF; CDR3 DNA: TGTGCCACCAGTCGGGCAGGGGGCAATCAGCCCCAGCATTTT
D gene: -; clone size: few; V gene: TRBV18; J gene: TRBJ2-6; CDR3 protein: CASSPGQGSGANVLTF; CDR3 DNA: TGTGCCAGCTCACCGGGACAAGGCTCTGGGGCCAACGTCCTGACTTTC
D gene: -; clone size: few; V gene: TRBV11-2; J gene: TRBJ2-5; CDR3 protein: CASSSTTGSKETQYF; CDR3 DNA: TGTGCCAGCAGCTCGACCACGGGATCTAAAGAGACCCAGTACTTC
D gene: -; clone size: few; V gene: TRBV7-9; J gene: TRBJ1-2; CDR3 protein: CASSSPTGYGYTF; CDR3 DNA: TGTGCCAGCAGCTCGCCGACTGGTTATGGCTACACCTTC
D gene: -; clone size: -; V gene: TRBV11-2; J gene: TRBJ1-6; CDR3 protein: CASSTRHSSLHF; CDR3 DNA: TGTGCCAGCAGCACGCGACATTCATCCCTCCACTTT
D gene: TRBD2; clone size: many; V gene: TRBV20-1; J gene: TRBJ2-2; CDR3 protein: CSARGRVNTGELFF; CDR3 DNA: TGCAGTGCCCGGGGGAGGGTGAACACCGGGGAGCTGTTTTTT
D gene: -; clone size: few; V gene: TRBV18; J gene: TRBJ2-7; CDR3 protein: CASSREAGHTYEQYF; CDR3 DNA: TGTGCCAGCTCTCGAGAGGCAGGGCACACCTACGAGCAGTACTTC
D gene: -; clone size: few; V gene: TRBV7-6; J gene: TRBJ2-3; CDR3 protein: CASSSRPLAIGTDTQYF; CDR3 DNA: TGTGCCAGCAGCTCCCGGCCACTAGCTATCGGCACAGATACGCAGTATTTT
D gene: -; clone size: few; V gene: TRBV5-4; J gene: TRBJ1-4; CDR3 protein: CASSLRTSSTNEKLFF; CDR3 DNA: TGTGCCAGCAGCCTTCGGACAAGCTCAACTAATGAAAAACTGTTTTTT
D gene: -; clone size: -; V gene: TRBV9; J gene: TRBJ2-7; CDR3 protein: CASSDVSGEQYF; CDR3 DNA: TGTGCCAGCAGCGACGTCTCTGGCGAGCAGTACTTC
D gene: -; clone size: many; V gene: TRBV11-2; J gene: TRBJ2-6; CDR3 protein: CASSLEMAGANVLTF; CDR3 DNA: TGTGCCAGCAGCTTAGAGATGGCAGGGGCCAACGTCCTGACTTTC
D gene: -; clone size: many; V gene: TRBV3-1; J gene: TRBJ2-7; CDR3 protein: CASSQAQKKYF; CDR3 DNA: TGTGCCAGCAGCCAAGCGCAGAAGAAGTACTTC
D gene: TRBD2; clone size: -; V gene: TRBV13; J gene: TRBJ2-3; CDR3 protein: CASSSTSGGHMEYF; CDR3 DNA: TGTGCCAGCAGCTCGACTAGCGGGGGACACATGGAGTATTTT
D gene: -; clone size: -; V gene: TRBV5-6; J gene: TRBJ2-2; CDR3 protein: CASSLTGPTGELFF; CDR3 DNA: TGTGCCAGCAGTCTCACAGGGCCCACCGGGGAGCTGTTTTTT
D gene: -; clone size: -; V gene: TRBV27; J gene: TRBJ1-1; CDR3 protein: CASLSGRRGSTNTEAFF; CDR3 DNA: TGTGCCAGCCTTTCCGGGAGGCGGGGGTCCACGAACACTGAAGCTTTCTTT
D gene: -; clone size: once; V gene: TRBV6-5; J gene: TRBJ1-4; CDR3 protein: CASRPTWGNEKLFF; CDR3 DNA: TGTGCCAGCCGACCAACTTGGGGTAATGAAAAACTGTTTTTT
D gene: -; clone size: few; V gene: TRBV10-3; J gene: TRBJ1-2; CDR3 protein: CAISREGQSLYTF; CDR3 DNA: TGTGCCATCAGTCGGGAAGGACAGTCGCTTTACACCTTC
D gene: -; clone size: -; V gene: TRBV6-2/TRBV6-3; J gene: TRBJ1-2; CDR3 protein: CASGNRAANYGYTF; CDR3 DNA: TGTGCCAGCGGGAACAGGGCGGCAAACTATGGCTACACCTTC
D gene: -; clone size: -; V gene: TRBV14; J gene: TRBJ1-6; CDR3 protein: CASSQDWGYNSPLHF; CDR3 DNA: TGTGCCAGCAGCCAAGATTGGGGTTATAATTCACCCCTCCACTTT
D gene: TRBD1; clone size: few; V gene: TRBV10-1; J gene: TRBJ2-7; CDR3 protein: CASGDSSYEQYF; CDR3 DNA: TGCGCCAGTGGGGACAGCTCCTACGAGCAGTACTTC
D gene: TRBD1; clone size: -; V gene: TRBV5-1; J gene: TRBJ1-1; CDR3 protein: CASSPGTGWGTEAFF; CDR3 DNA: TGCGCCAGCAGCCCCGGGACAGGGTGGGGCACTGAAGCTTTCTTT
D gene: -; clone size: many; V gene: TRBV25-1; J gene: TRBJ2-7; CDR3 protein: CASSTGPYEQYF; CDR3 DNA: TGTGCCAGCAGTACAGGACCTTACGAGCAGTACTTC
D gene: -; clone size: few; V gene: TRBV7-6; J gene: TRBJ2-3; CDR3 protein: CASSLAGGYGDTQYF; CDR3 DNA: TGTGCCAGCAGCTTGGCTGGCGGGTATGGCGATACGCAGTATTTT
D gene: -; clone size: few; V gene: TRBV7-7; J gene: TRBJ1-3; CDR3 protein: CASSLVPDRPGNTIYF; CDR3 DNA: TGTGCTAGCAGCTTAGTTCCGGACAGACCTGGAAACACCATATATTTT
D gene: -; clone size: -; V gene: TRBV7-9; J gene: TRBJ1-1; CDR3 protein: CATRQTNTEAFF; CDR3 DNA: TGTGCCACCCGACAGACGAACACTGAAGCTTTCTTT
D gene: -; clone size: -; V gene: TRBV5-1; J gene: TRBJ2-6; CDR3 protein: CASRPRGANVLTF; CDR3 DNA: TGCGCCAGCAGGCCCCGGGGGGCCAACGTCCTGACTTTC
D gene: -; clone size: many; V gene: TRBV29-1; J gene: TRBJ2-7; CDR3 protein: CSVGGNSEQYF; CDR3 DNA: TGCAGCGTTGGAGGGAACTCCGAGCAGTACTTC
D gene: -; clone size: few; V gene: TRBV24-1; J gene: TRBJ1-2; CDR3 protein: CATSDPGTGDYGYTF; CDR3 DNA: TGTGCCACCAGTGACCCCGGGACGGGAGATTATGGCTACACCTTC
D gene: TRBD2; clone size: -; V gene: TRBV9; J gene: TRBJ2-5; CDR3 protein: CASSVAGGHETQYF; CDR3 DNA: TGTGCCAGCAGCGTAGCGGGGGGGCACGAGACCCAGTACTTC
D gene: -; clone size: -; V gene: TRBV18; J gene: TRBJ1-1; CDR3 protein: CASSPRVGELGTEAFF; CDR3 DNA: TGTGCCAGCTCACCACGGGTAGGGGAGTTGGGTACTGAAGCTTTCTTT
D gene: TRBD1; clone size: few; V gene: TRBV5-6; J gene: TRBJ2-7; CDR3 protein: CASNDRVGPPYEQYF; CDR3 DNA: TGTGCCAGTAATGACAGGGTAGGTCCCCCCTACGAGCAGTACTTC
D gene: TRBD1; clone size: many; V gene: TRBV14; J gene: TRBJ1-1; CDR3 protein: CASSHSGGGTEAFF; CDR3 DNA: TGTGCCAGCAGCCACTCAGGGGGCGGTACTGAAGCTTTCTTT
D gene: -; clone size: -; V gene: TRBV7-8; J gene: TRBJ1-6; CDR3 protein: CVSSPPLHF; CDR3 DNA: TGTGTCAGCAGCCCTCCCCTCCACTTT
D gene: -; clone size: few; V gene: TRBV14; J gene: TRBJ2-7; CDR3 protein: CASSQVYRGVYEQYF; CDR3 DNA: TGTGCCAGCAGCCAAGTGTATAGGGGGGTCTACGAGCAGTACTTC
D gene: TRBD1; clone size: -; V gene: TRBV6-6; J gene: TRBJ2-3; CDR3 protein: CASTRRDRGPADTQYF; CDR3 DNA: TGTGCCAGCACCCGACGCGACAGGGGGCCGGCAGATACGCAGTATTTT
D gene: -; clone size: many; V gene: TRBV20-1; J gene: TRBJ1-1; CDR3 protein: CSAQAEDGNTEAFF; CDR3 DNA: TGCAGTGCGCAAGCAGAGGATGGGAACACTGAAGCTTTCTTT
D gene: TRBD1; clone size: -; V gene: TRBV18; J gene: TRBJ1-1; CDR3 protein: CASSRQGKGSGAFF; CDR3 DNA: TGTGCCAGCTCACGACAGGGAAAAGGGTCTGGAGCTTTCTTT